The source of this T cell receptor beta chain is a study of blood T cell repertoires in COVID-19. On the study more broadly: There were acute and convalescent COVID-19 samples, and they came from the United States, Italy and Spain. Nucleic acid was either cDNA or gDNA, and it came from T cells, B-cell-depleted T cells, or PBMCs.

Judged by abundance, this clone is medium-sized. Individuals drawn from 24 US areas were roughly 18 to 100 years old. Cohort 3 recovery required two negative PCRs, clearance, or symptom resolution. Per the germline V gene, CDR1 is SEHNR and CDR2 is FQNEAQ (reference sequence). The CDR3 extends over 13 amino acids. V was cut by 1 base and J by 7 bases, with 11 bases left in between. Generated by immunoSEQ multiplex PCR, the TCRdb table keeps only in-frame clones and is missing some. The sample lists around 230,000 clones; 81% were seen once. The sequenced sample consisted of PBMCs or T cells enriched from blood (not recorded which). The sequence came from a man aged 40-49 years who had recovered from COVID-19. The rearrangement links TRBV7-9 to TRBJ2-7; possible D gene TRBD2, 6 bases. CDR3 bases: TGTGCCAGCAGCTTAGGTGGAGGGGATGAGCAGTACTTC. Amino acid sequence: CASSLGGGDEQYF.